Detailed here is one TCR beta chain. CDR3 length: 15 residues. Trimming removed 0 bases from V and 5 bases from J, with 13 bases in between. Germline assignment: CDR1 SEHNR and CDR2 FQNEAQ (reference sequence). CD45RO-negative CD8 cells positively selected for CCR7 made up the naive population, which excluded terminally differentiated effector memory CD45RA+ cells. The data were produced by immunoSEQ multiplex PCR, yet TCRdb's version contains in-frame clones alone and is incomplete. The sample includes hundreds of thousands of clones, 90% to 95% of them seen just once. This sample is part of a study of shared clonotypes between healthy human individuals. Study summary: Plates per donor: three CD4 naive, three CD4 memory, two CD8 naive, one CD8 memory.

J is TRBJ1-1 and V is TRBV7-9; perhaps TRBD1 as D (6 bases). Sequencing was done on a sample of naive CD8+ T cells sorted from blood. The clonotype was recovered from a man aged 30-40 years in good health. In nucleotides, the CDR3 is TGTGCCAGCAGCTTAGCCAGGGGCGCTTATACTGAAGCTTTCTTT. It codes for CASSLARGAYTEAFF.